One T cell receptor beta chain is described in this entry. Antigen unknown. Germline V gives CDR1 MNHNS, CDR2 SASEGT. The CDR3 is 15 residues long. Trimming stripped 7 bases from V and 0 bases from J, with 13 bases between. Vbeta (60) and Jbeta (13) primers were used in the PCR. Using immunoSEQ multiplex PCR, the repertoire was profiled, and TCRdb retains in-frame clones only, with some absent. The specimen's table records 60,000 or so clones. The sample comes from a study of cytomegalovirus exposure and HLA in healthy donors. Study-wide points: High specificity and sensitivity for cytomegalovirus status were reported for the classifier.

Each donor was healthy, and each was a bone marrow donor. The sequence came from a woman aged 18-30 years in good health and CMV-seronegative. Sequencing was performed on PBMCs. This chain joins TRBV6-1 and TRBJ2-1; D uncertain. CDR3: CASTDSPSSYNEQFF. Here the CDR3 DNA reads TGTGCCAGCACCGACTCCCCGAGCTCCTACAATGAGCAGTTCTTC.